Following are 27 T cell receptor beta chains from one sample sequenced in a study of CD8 T cells in ankylosing spondylitis. General study points: For ankylosing spondylitis blood, a TCR beta motif of 7 or 8 highly homologous variants appeared characteristic.

Their antigens remain unidentified. Each CDR3 protein is one row after TCRdb ran MiXCR on the 5' RACE reads. Of over 400,000 distinct CDR3 sequences in the sample, 26% were seen once. Sequenced input: blood, either unsorted or a sorted T cell fraction (not recorded which). The receptor set was obtained from a male donor with ankylosing spondylitis.

This clonotype was counted many times. The V and J genes are TRBV29-1 and TRBJ2-3; TRBD2 might be the D (6 bases). Trimming took off 0 bases at V and 3 bases at J, with 13 bases between the two ends. There are 15 residues in the CDR3. Germline V gene lookup returns CDR1 SQVTM and CDR2 ANQGSEA. The CDR3 protein is CSVEDRSGPTDTQYF. CDR3 in DNA: TGCAGCGTTGAAGATCGGAGCGGGCCGACAGATACGCAGTATTTT.

The chain joins TRBV3-1 to TRBJ1-2; D unresolved. The germline CDR1 and CDR2 sequences are LGHDT and YNNKEL (reference sequence). The V end was cut by 0 bases, the J end by 6 bases, with 14 bases between. The CDR3 spans 15 residues. CDR3 sequence (DNA): TGTGCCAGCAGCCAAGATATCCTACCGTCCCATGGCTACACCTTC. Translation: CASSQDILPSHGYTF.

The table lists this clonotype with a few counts. The chain uses TRBV4-2 and TRBJ2-3, with D uncertain. This CDR3 comprises 15 residues. CDR1 LGHNA and CDR2 YNFKEQ come from the germline V gene. V lost 0 bases and J 2 bases, leaving 9 bases between the germline ends. The CDR3: CASSQDRGLTDTQYF. CDR3 nucleotide sequence: TGTGCCAGCAGCCAAGATCGAGGTCTCACAGATACGCAGTATTTT.

Here the CDR3 DNA reads TGCAGCGGGTTGGGAGTTACCTTCTACGAGCAGTACTTC. Amino acids: CSGLGVTFYEQYF. V and J are TRBV20-1 and TRBJ2-7, with D maybe TRBD2 (5 bases). CDR3 length equals 13 residues. Germline lookup yields CDR1 DFQATT and CDR2 SNEGSKA (reference sequence).

This chain uses TRBV3-1 with TRBJ2-5; possible D gene TRBD2, 5 bases. CDR1 is LGHDT, CDR2 YNNKEL, per germline (reference sequence). The ends were cut back, 0 bases at V and 4 bases at J, with 15 bases in the middle. The CDR3 sequence is 16 residues long. The DNA for the CDR3 is TGTGCCAGCAGCCAAGATTGGGCCGGGAAGTCAGAGACCCAGTACTTC. Protein product: CASSQDWAGKSETQYF.

The chain joins TRBV5-1 to TRBJ2-2; D may be TRBD2 (6 bases). Per germline, CDR1 SGHRS and CDR2 YFSETQ. The CDR3 length is 14 residues. Written as DNA, the CDR3 is TGCGCGGCAGCTCGGGACTCCAACACCGGGGAGCTGTTTTTT. Its protein is CAAARDSNTGELFF. The full variable domain, rest sourced from reference TRBV5-1 and TRBJ2-2, is KAGVTQTPRYLIKTRGQQVTLSCSPISGHRSVSWYQQTPGQGLQFLFEYFSETQRNKGNFPGRFSGRQFSNSRSEMNVSTLELGDSALYLCAAARDSNTGELFFGEGSRLTVL.

This clonotype was seen just once. The chain recombines TRBV20-1 with TRBJ2-1, with D perhaps TRBD2 (5 bases). V lost 4 bases and J 12 bases, leaving 10 bases between the germline ends. This CDR3 region has 10 residues. Germline loops: CDR1 DFQATT, CDR2 SNEGSKA (reference sequence). In DNA, the CDR3 is TGCAGTGCTAAAAAGGACTCGCAGTTCTTC. Encoded protein: CSAKKDSQFF.

This clonotype was counted ten times or more. The V and J genes are TRBV7-9 and TRBJ1-1, with D perhaps TRBD1 (5 bases). Germline V gene lookup returns CDR1 SEHNR and CDR2 FQNEAQ (reference sequence). CDR3 size: 16 residues. The V gene lost 0 bases and the J gene lost 11 bases, with 22 bases spanning the gap. In DNA, the CDR3 is TGTGCCAGCAGCTTAGCCGGGGGGTCACTGTCTGGGTGGGCTTTCTTT. Protein sequence: CASSLAGGSLSGWAFF.

This chain's CDR3 is CASSPGDGKGGEQYV. In nucleotides, the CDR3 is TGTGCCAGCAGCCCCGGGGACGGAAAGGGGGGCGAGCAGTACGTC. V gene TRBV7-9 combines with J gene TRBJ2-7; either TRBD1 or TRBD2 may supply D (6 bases each). V was trimmed by 5 bases and J by 6 bases, leaving 20 bases between them. Germline V CDR1 and CDR2: SEHNR, FQNEAQ (reference sequence). The CDR3 covers 15 residues.

This rearrangement joins TRBV20-1 to TRBJ2-3; unclear D gene. The CDR3 contains 11 residues. CDR1 and CDR2 from the germline V gene are DFQATT and SNEGSKA (reference sequence). The V end was cut by 3 bases, the J end by 7 bases, with 8 bases between. CDR3 region: CSASLGNTQYF. CDR3 sequence (DNA): TGCAGTGCTAGTTTGGGGAATACGCAGTATTTT.

The V gene is TRBV11-3, the J gene TRBJ2-2; 7 bases align to TRBD2. This CDR3 comprises 13 residues. Losses at the gene ends were 5 bases for V and 8 bases for J; bases not matched to a gene: 5. Germline V gene lookup returns CDR1 SGHNT and CDR2 YENEEA. DNA for the CDR3: TGTGCCAGCAGCCGGACTAGGAGGGGGGAGCTGTTTTTT. Amino acids: CASSRTRRGELFF.

The chain is built from TRBV24-1 and TRBJ2-3; the match to TRBD2 covers 9 bases. After removal of 4 bases from V and 4 bases from J, the junction contained 2 bases not matched to a gene. CDR1 is KGHDR, CDR2 SFDVKD, per germline. The CDR3 has 14 residues. This chain's CDR3 is CATSEAGGADTQYF. CDR3 bases: TGTGCCACCAGTGAGGCGGGAGGGGCAGATACGCAGTATTTT.

The chain employs TRBV5-1 and TRBJ1-1; D remains unclear. V dropped 4 bases and J dropped 5 bases, with 9 bases sitting between them. The germline V gene encodes CDR1 SGHRS and CDR2 YFSETQ. The CDR3 spans 12 residues. CDR3 in DNA: TGCGCCAGCAGCCCGGCGGGAACTGAAGCTTTCTTT. Protein sequence: CASSPAGTEAFF.

This clonotype was seen a handful of times. This chain joins TRBV20-1 and TRBJ1-2; D is perhaps TRBD1 (6 bases). The CDR3 has 12 residues. V lost 6 bases to trimming and J lost 4 bases, with 12 bases between them. Per the germline V gene, CDR1 is DFQATT and CDR2 is SNEGSKA (reference sequence). CDR3 coding DNA: TGCAGTGCCCAAACAGGGACCTATGGCTACACCTTC. It is translated as CSAQTGTYGYTF.

V usage is TRBV10-3 and J usage is TRBJ2-3, with D perhaps matching TRBD2 (5 bases). CDR1 ENHRY and CDR2 SYGVKD come from the germline V gene. The CDR3 contains 15 residues. Trimming removed 6 bases at V and 0 bases at J, with 13 bases between. The chain's CDR3 is CAIRGSTLSTDTQYF. CDR3 nucleotides: TGTGCCATCAGGGGGAGTACTCTTAGCACAGATACGCAGTATTTT.

This clonotype has only a few counts. The J gene is TRBJ2-1, the V gene TRBV24-1, with 12 bases lining up with TRBD2. Per germline, CDR1 KGHDR and CDR2 SFDVKD. The V and J ends lost 0 bases and 8 bases, in that order; junction bases with no gene match: 1. CDR3 length equals 15 residues. This CDR3 reads CATSDLLAGGHEQFF. The CDR3 region has the DNA TGTGCCACCAGTGATTTGCTAGCGGGAGGGCATGAGCAGTTCTTC.

The rearrangement joins TRBV9 to TRBJ1-2; no definite D call. The length of the CDR3 is 12 residues. Germline V gene sequence: CDR1 SGDLS, CDR2 YYNGEE. V was shortened by 0 bases and J by 8 bases, with 8 bases between the two germline ends. DNA for the CDR3: TGTGCCAGCAGCGTAGGGTCCTCCGGCTACACCTTC. It translates to CASSVGSSGYTF.

The V and J genes are TRBV6-2 or TRBV6-3 and TRBJ2-3, with 11 bases matching TRBD2. Looked up from germline, CDR1 is MNHEY and CDR2 is SVGEGT. Unmatched junction bases numbered 3, after V lost 4 bases and J lost 6 bases. The CDR3 has 14 amino acids. The CDR3 is CASSFGTSGDTQYF. The CDR3 region has the DNA TGTGCCAGCAGTTTCGGGACTAGCGGTGATACGCAGTATTTT.

The J gene is TRBJ2-4, the V gene TRBV12-3 or TRBV12-4; the match to TRBD1 covers 7 bases. There are 18 residues in the CDR3. V lost 8 bases to trimming and J lost 2 bases; unmatched junction nucleotides: 18. CDR3 DNA: TGTGCCAGCTGTTCCCTAAAATTCAACAGGGGAACCAAAAACATTCAGTACTTC. This codes for CASCSLKFNRGTKNIQYF.

This clonotype has only a few counts. CDR3 nucleotides: TGTGCCAGCAGTAGAGAGGGACAGGGTTACGGCTACACCTTC. Encoded protein: CASSREGQGYGYTF. The chain uses TRBV12-3 or TRBV12-4 and TRBJ1-2; 9 bases fit TRBD1. Losses at the gene ends were 5 bases for V and 8 bases for J; bases not matched to a gene: 9. This CDR3 spans 14 amino acids.

This clonotype has more than one count but fewer than ten. J is TRBJ1-2 and V is TRBV15; tentative D call: TRBD1 (6 bases). CDR1 and CDR2 from the germline V gene are LNHNV and YYDKDF (reference sequence). The length of the CDR3 is 15 residues. The V gene lost 3 bases and the J gene lost 3 bases, with 14 bases spanning the gap. The CDR3 bases are TGTGCCACCAGCAGGGAGACAGGAGGGTACTATGGCTACACCTTC. Encoded protein: CATSRETGGYYGYTF.

This clonotype has only a few counts. The chain is built from TRBV27 and TRBJ2-3, with D possibly matching TRBD1 (5 bases). The germline V gene has CDR1 MNHEY and CDR2 SMNVEV (reference sequence). Trimming pared 7 bases from V and 4 bases from J, leaving 21 bases between. The CDR3 has 16 residues. The CDR3 protein is CASTRRAVARADTQYF. DNA for the CDR3: TGTGCCAGCACCCGCAGGGCCGTAGCACGCGCAGATACGCAGTATTTT.

The chain is built from TRBV20-1 and TRBJ1-5, with D unclear. V dropped 3 bases and J dropped 5 bases, with 11 bases sitting between them. Germline CDR1 and CDR2: DFQATT and SNEGSKA (reference sequence). This CDR3 spans 13 amino acids. The CDR3 DNA reads TGCAGTGCTAGTCTGGGGAGGGATCAGCCCCAGCATTTT. Protein product: CSASLGRDQPQHF.

In its sample, this clonotype was seen a few times. The DNA of the CDR3 is TGTGCCAGCAGCTTGTCGTCTGATTACAATGAGCAGTTCTTC. It yields the protein CASSLSSDYNEQFF. The chain combines TRBV5-5 with TRBJ2-1; D is undetermined. The germline V gene has CDR1 SGHKS and CDR2 YYEKEE (reference sequence). V shed 1 base and J shed 4 bases, with 9 bases lying between them. The CDR3 has 14 amino acids.

The sample holds a few counts of this clonotype. This chain links TRBV20-1 with TRBJ2-3; a weak D match, TRBD2 (5 bases). CDR3 size: 15 residues. The germline gives CDR1 DFQATT, CDR2 SNEGSKA (reference sequence). V lost 2 bases to trimming and J lost 3 bases, with 15 bases between them. CDR3 residues: CSARTLALFTDTQYF. CDR3 DNA sequence: TGCAGTGCTAGAACTTTAGCGTTATTTACAGATACGCAGTATTTT.

The chain employs TRBV9 and TRBJ1-1; maybe TRBD1 (5 bases). The length of the CDR3 is 18 residues. The V and J ends lost 3 bases and 0 bases respectively, with 21 bases between them. CDR1 is SGDLS, CDR2 YYNGEE, per germline. CDR3 nucleotide sequence: TGTGCCAGCAGCGCGAGCCCGTTCTCAGGGACCTTGAACACTGAAGCTTTCTTT. Translated, it gives CASSASPFSGTLNTEAFF.

The rearrangement links TRBV2 to TRBJ2-7; 7 bases agree with TRBD1. Looked up from germline, CDR1 is SNHLY and CDR2 is FYNNEI. This CDR3 has 15 amino acids. The V gene end was trimmed by 0 bases and the J gene end by 4 bases; junction bases not matched to a gene: 6. The CDR3 protein is CASSEAWDSLYEQYV. The CDR3 DNA reads TGTGCCAGCAGTGAAGCCTGGGACAGCTTATACGAGCAGTACGTC.